This T cell receptor (beta chain) is from a study of T cell changes during pregnancy in multiple sclerosis. The V end lost 0 bases, the J end lost 3 bases, and 6 bases lay between the germline ends. Germline loops: CDR1 LGHNA, CDR2 YSLEER. The CDR3 covers 13 residues. TCRdb's table, derived via immunoSEQ multiplex PCR, lists solely in-frame clones and lacks some. The sample has approximately 97,000 clones, 90% seen once. The specimen was peripheral blood, collected in the second trimester of pregnancy. This chain links TRBV4-3 with TRBJ2-7; D is ambiguous. The clonotype was recovered from a female donor in good health, enrolled as a control in a pregnancy study. The CDR3 coding sequence is TGCGCCAGCAGCCAAGACTATTACTACGAGCAGTACTTC. Translation: CASSQDYYYEQYF.